This TCR beta chain comes out of a study of tumor-infiltrating lymphocytes in primary liver carcinoma (dated by TCRdb to about 2017). Study-level background: Roughly five patients with histopathologically diagnosed primary liver carcinoma underwent surgical resection in China between November 2015 and 2016. Each sample produced roughly 3.5 to 8 million productive TCRbeta reads, and read depth showed no significant difference between tissue types. The five patients had tumors staged T1-T3 N0M0, with maximum diameters ranging from roughly 4.2 to 11 cm. Repertoires from technical replicates were highly reproducible, with mean shared-clone rates roughly 0.87 and correlation coefficients above 0.95. TCRbeta repertoire sequencing, expression microarrays and whole-exome sequencing were combined in the study across five regions of each liver tumor, with adjacent normal tissue and blood also included. Of the five patients, three men and two women aged 30 to 69 years, four had hepatocellular carcinoma and one had combined HCC and intrahepatic cholangiocarcinoma. A total of 35 or so specimens from 5 patients, comprising about 25 tumor regions, 5 adjacent noncancerous liver tissues and 5 peripheral blood samples, were covered by TCRbeta repertoire sequencing. What the study reported, not specific to this receptor: Since the samples were bulk and unsorted, there was no way to compare CD4+ and CD8+ T cell repertoires. Only the TCR beta chain was sequenced, which likely underestimates true repertoire diversity because unpaired alpha chains were not captured. Only 4 or 5 patients were included in the study, and the authors note that the findings should be validated in a larger study. Compared with blood, tumors had a significantly larger share of the repertoire taken up by the top 250 clones (p = 0.039). Repertoire overlap was higher between tumor regions (mean roughly 36%) than tumor-adjacent (approximately 17%) or tumor-blood (14%) pairs, consistent with antigen-driven expansion.

Starting from about 500 ng total RNA, TCRbeta-specific cDNA was produced by reverse transcription with a constant-region primer and ProtoScript II reverse transcriptase. Three nested multiplex PCR rounds, following a slightly modified ARM-PCR procedure, were used to build the TCRbeta libraries. Each of the first two PCR rounds ran for around 11 cycles using multiplex TRBV1-TRBV30 forward primers together with a Cbeta reverse primer. Sample barcodes and Illumina adapters were attached in a final 25-cycle PCR using Deep VentR polymerase. Before sequencing, amplicons of 200-500 bp were gel-purified using a QIAquick gel extraction kit. An Illumina HiSeq 2500 was used to sequence the TCRbeta amplicons with 250-bp paired-end reads. In the authors' own workflow: Reads were quality-trimmed with Trimmomatic v0.33, and paired reads were merged with FLASH v1.2.11 to recover full CDR3 sequences. MiGEC v1.2.1b assigned V, D and J germline segments to the rearranged TCRbeta sequences. Clonotype statistics and Shannon-Wiener diversity indices were computed with VDJtools v1.0.0. Except for diversity analysis, only each sample's 250 most abundant clonotypes were used in subsequent analyses to reduce sampling bias. Clones were called with MiXCR by TCRdb after fastp trimmed the public reads at Q25, and only in-frame beta chains were retained. Records with the same CDR3 protein are collapsed into one entry carrying the most frequent genes and DNA. What appears here as the V and J calls and clone size reflects TCRdb's work, not the paper's. The sample yields a few hundred thousand distinct CDR3 sequences; more than 55% were counted once. The ten largest clones capture about a sixth of the sample.

Blood RNA was extracted from unsorted whole blood with TRIzol reagent; germline DNA came from the DNeasy Blood & Tissue kit. At the time of sampling, the patients had chronic HBV infection and had not received any treatment. Before surgery, around 4.2 milliliters of peripheral blood were collected into K2EDTA tubes. A remark on this clonotype: It has no known antigen specificity. Given a much more abundant clone one base away, this may be a read error.

Spanning cysteine to phenylalanine, the CDR3 consists of 13 amino acids. The DNA shown is the 39-base CDR3, in frame from base 1. The sequence derives from a woman between 25 and 40 years old with primary liver carcinoma and hepatitis B virus infection. Sample: peripheral blood. The sequence joins TRBV12-3 or TRBV12-4 to TRBJ2-7; a confident D gene designation cannot be given. For the CDR3, the sequence is CANSLEASYEQYF. The nucleotides are TGTGCCAACAGTTTAGAGGCCTCCTACGAGCAGTACTTC.